This entry lists 7 T cell receptor beta chains sequenced from one sample in a study of shared clonotypes between healthy human individuals. Clones were read by immunoSEQ multiplex PCR, and TCRdb kept only the in-frame ones, dropping some. The sample lists 2 million to 2.5 million clones; approximately 93% were seen once. Source material: naive CD4+ T cells from PBMCs. The subset is: CD45RA+ positively selected. The origin of the receptors is a man between 18 and 29 years old in good health. Some clones in this sample may be carry-over from other donors' samples.

This clone was counted at least ten times. V and J are TRBV29-1 and TRBJ2-1; TRBD2 matches at 8 bases. Germline trimming cut 7 bases from V and 0 bases from J; bases unmatched to any gene: 5. This CDR3 spans 14 amino acids. Per germline, CDR1 SQVTM and CDR2 ANQGSEA. CDR3 loop: CSAIAGYSYNEQFF. CDR3 nucleotides: TGCAGCGCCATAGCGGGGTACTCCTACAATGAGCAGTTCTTC.

Comments on this clone: Other DNA variants within this sample encode the same CDR3. This sequence joins TRBV2 and TRBJ1-4; D remains ambiguous. The V gene lost 0 bases and the J gene lost 8 bases, with 4 bases spanning the gap. Per germline, CDR1 SNHLY and CDR2 FYNNEI. CDR3 length: 12 residues. CDR3 sequence reads: CASSEAREKLFF. CDR3 nucleotide sequence: TGTGCCAGCAGTGAAGCCCGGGAAAAACTGTTTTTT.

V usage is TRBV28 and J usage is TRBJ2-7, with TRBD2 as a possible D gene (5 bases). V lost 5 bases and J lost 2, with 16 bases in between. The germline CDR1 and CDR2 sequences are MDHEN and SYDVKM. This CDR3 spans 15 amino acids. The DNA of the CDR3 is TGTGCCAGCAGTCCCCTTGGGAGTTGGCCCTACGAGCAGTACTTC. Amino acid sequence: CASSPLGSWPYEQYF.

This chain connects TRBV5-1 to TRBJ2-7; possibly TRBD2 for D (7 bases). CDR1 is SGHRS and CDR2 is YFSETQ in the germline V gene. The CDR3 consists of 14 residues. Trimming left V 5 bases short and J 2 bases short, with 14 bases between. The CDR3: CASRVGGQAYEQYF. CDR3 coding DNA: TGCGCCAGCAGGGTGGGGGGGCAAGCCTACGAGCAGTACTTC. Combining the CDR3 with reference TRBV5-1 and TRBJ2-7 gives the whole variable domain KAGVTQTPRYLIKTRGQQVTLSCSPISGHRSVSWYQQTPGQGLQFLFEYFSETQRNKGNFPGRFSGRQFSNSRSEMNVSTLELGDSALYLCASRVGGQAYEQYFGPGTRLTVT.

This chain connects TRBV7-9 to TRBJ1-2; TRBD1 is a possible D gene (5 bases). The V gene's germline CDR1 is SEHNR and CDR2 FQNEAQ (reference sequence). Trimming removed 6 bases from V and 4 bases from J, with 15 bases in between. The CDR3 loop spans 14 amino acids. The CDR3 DNA reads as TGTGCCAGCAGACCCACCAGGGATCTCTATGGCTACACCTTC. Encoded protein: CASRPTRDLYGYTF.

Notes on this clone: The same CDR3 arises from other DNA sequences in this sample as well. The chain combines TRBV6-5 with TRBJ1-1, with D possibly matching TRBD1 (5 bases). Between the trimmed V and J ends, which lost 2 bases and 1 base, there was a span of 8 bases. The CDR3 loop spans 14 amino acids. Germline assignment: CDR1 MNHEY and CDR2 SVGAGI. Here the CDR3 reads CASSYRGGNTEAFF. CDR3 bases: TGTGCCAGCAGTTACCGTGGGGGGAACACTGAAGCTTTCTTT.

Turning to this clone: Within the sample, other DNA sequences also encode this same CDR3. This chain joins TRBV28 and TRBJ1-2; 11 nucleotides match TRBD1. V lost 5 bases and J lost 5; bases outside the gene matches: 7. The V gene's germline CDR1 is MDHEN and CDR2 SYDVKM. The CDR3 has 15 residues. The CDR3 bases are TGTGCCAGCAGTCCACGGACAGGGGGCAGGTATGGCTACACCTTC. It encodes CASSPRTGGRYGYTF.